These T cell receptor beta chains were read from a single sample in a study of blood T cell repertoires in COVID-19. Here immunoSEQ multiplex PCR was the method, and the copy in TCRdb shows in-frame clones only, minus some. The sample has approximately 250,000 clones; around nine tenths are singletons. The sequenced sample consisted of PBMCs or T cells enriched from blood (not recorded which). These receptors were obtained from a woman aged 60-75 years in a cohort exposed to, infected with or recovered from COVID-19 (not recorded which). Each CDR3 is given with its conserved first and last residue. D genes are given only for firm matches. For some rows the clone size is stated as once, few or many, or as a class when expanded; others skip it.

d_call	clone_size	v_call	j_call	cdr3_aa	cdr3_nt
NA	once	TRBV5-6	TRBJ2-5	CASSLIGETQYF	TGTGCCAGCAGCTTGATCGGAGAGACCCAGTACTTC
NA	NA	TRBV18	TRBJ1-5	CASSRASNQPQHF	TGTGCCAGCTCACGGGCTAGCAATCAGCCCCAGCATTTT
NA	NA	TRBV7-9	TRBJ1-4	CASSLAWGGSREKLFF	TGTGCCAGCAGCTTAGCGTGGGGGGGATCGCGTGAAAAACTGTTTTTT
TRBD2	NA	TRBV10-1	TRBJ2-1	CASSEPPGGEQFF	TGCGCCAGCAGTGAGCCCCCGGGGGGTGAGCAGTTCTTC
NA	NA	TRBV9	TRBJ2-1	CASSVASGRDPYNEQFF	TGTGCCAGCAGCGTAGCGTCAGGGCGGGACCCCTACAATGAGCAGTTCTTC
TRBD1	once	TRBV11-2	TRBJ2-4	CASSHDRENIQYF	TGTGCCAGCAGCCACGACAGGGAAAACATTCAGTACTTC
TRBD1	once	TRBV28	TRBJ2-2	CATTTGGSPGELFF	TGTGCCACAACAACAGGGGGCTCCCCCGGGGAGCTGTTTTTT
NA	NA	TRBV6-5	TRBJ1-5	CASREVYSNQPQHF	TGTGCCAGCAGAGAGGTGTATAGCAATCAGCCCCAGCATTTT
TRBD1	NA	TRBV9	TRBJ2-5	CASSRTGGQETQYF	TGTGCCAGCAGTAGGACAGGGGGCCAAGAGACCCAGTACTTC
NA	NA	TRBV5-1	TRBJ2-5	CASSLVRVQETQYF	TGCGCCAGCAGCTTGGTCAGGGTTCAAGAGACCCAGTACTTC
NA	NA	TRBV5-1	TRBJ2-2	CASSLGATGELFF	TGCGCCAGCAGCTTAGGGGCCACCGGGGAGCTGTTTTTT
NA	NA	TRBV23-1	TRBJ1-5	CASSQDFRRQPQHF	TGCGCCAGCAGTCAGGACTTCCGGCGTCAGCCCCAGCATTTT
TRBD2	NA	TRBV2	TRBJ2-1	CASNPLAGASYNEQFF	TGTGCCAGCAACCCCCTAGCGGGAGCCTCCTACAATGAGCAGTTCTTC
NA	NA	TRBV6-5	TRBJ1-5	CASSYGGRNSNQPQHF	TGTGCCAGCAGTTACGGGGGCCGGAATAGCAATCAGCCCCAGCATTTT
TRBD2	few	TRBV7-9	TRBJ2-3	CASSLVGSGRRSTDTQYF	TGTGCCAGCAGCTTAGTTGGTAGCGGGAGAAGAAGCACAGATACGCAGTATTTT
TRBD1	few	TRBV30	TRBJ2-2	CAWSARQGRTGELFF	TGTGCCTGGAGTGCCAGACAGGGTCGCACCGGGGAGCTGTTTTTT
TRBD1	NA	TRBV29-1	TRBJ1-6	CSVRDRISSPLHF	TGCAGCGTCCGGGACAGAATTTCTTCACCCCTCCACTTT
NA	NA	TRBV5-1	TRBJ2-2	CASSLFRSGLTGELFF	TGCGCCAGCAGCTTGTTTCGGTCGGGATTAACCGGGGAGCTGTTTTTT
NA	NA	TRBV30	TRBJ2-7	CAWSKAGPYEQYF	TGTGCCTGGAGCAAAGCGGGCCCCTACGAGCAGTACTTC
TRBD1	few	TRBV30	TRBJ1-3	CAGTVISGNTIYF	TGTGCCGGGACAGTTATCTCTGGAAACACCATATATTTT